This TCR beta chain came from a study of glioma-infiltrating T cells after dendritic cell vaccination. Across the whole study: Dendritic cell vaccine was injected intradermally three times, biweekly.

Germline CDR1 is MGHDK and CDR2 is SYGVNS. The CDR3 sequence is 15 residues long. Trimming took 3 bases from V and 2 from J; bases not matched to a gene: 4. The protocol was immunoSEQ multiplex PCR, while the TCRdb copy is restricted to in-frame clones and leaves out a portion. The sample holds over 55,000 clones, roughly 83% seen once. The time point was: after dendritic cell vaccination, including at tumor progression/relapse. All glioblastoma patients lacked an isocitrate dehydrogenase mutation. The sequence was obtained from a human donor with glioblastoma. The specimen was blood, collected after dendritic cell vaccination. The chain links TRBV25-1 to TRBJ2-1; 7 bases map to TRBD2. For the CDR3, the DNA is TGTGCCAGCAGTGATCTAGCGGCGACCTACAATGAGCAGTTCTTC. It specifies CASSDLAATYNEQFF.